The 32 T cell receptor beta chains below were found in one sample sequenced in a study of beta chain features in type 1 diabetes. Sequenced material consisted of expressed TCRB transcripts (all of the isolated RNA was reverse transcribed). Profiled with immunoSEQ multiplex PCR; TCRdb holds only in-frame clones, not every one. The data contain roughly 400,000 clones, roughly 14% of them singletons. Sequencing input: naive CD4+ T cells from blood. Receptors originate from a man aged 25-40 years in good health.

The rearrangement joins TRBV7-2 to TRBJ2-3; 7 bases fit TRBD1. The CDR3 is 14 residues long. With V trimmed by 6 bases and J by 7 bases, 10 bases remained unmatched. CDR1 and CDR2 from the germline V gene are SGHTA and FQGNSA. In nucleotides, the CDR3 is TGTGCCAGCAGTGACAGGGTTGGGGTATATACGCAGTATTTT. Translated, it gives CASSDRVGVYTQYF.

This clone has a handful of counts. This same CDR3 is encoded by further DNA sequences in the sample. The genes are TRBV5-1 and TRBJ2-1, with TRBD2 matching over 7 bases. The CDR3 loop spans 14 amino acids. Germline CDR1 is SGHRS and CDR2 is YFSETQ. After removal of 0 bases from V and 7 bases from J, the junction contained 4 bases not matched to a gene. The CDR3 bases are TGCGCCAGCAGCTTGGGTGGTAGCGGGAATGAGCAGTTCTTC. The encoded protein is CASSLGGSGNEQFF.

This clone was counted between two and nine times. The chain combines TRBV4-3 with TRBJ2-4, with 11 nucleotides matching TRBD2. The junction had 5 bases not matched to a gene; V was cut back by 4 bases and J by 0 bases. This CDR3 is built from 17 residues. Germline V lookup: CDR1 LGHNA, CDR2 YSLEER. The CDR3 bases are TGCGCCAGCAGCCTGGGACTAGCGGAGCTAGCCAAAAACATTCAGTACTTC. It specifies CASSLGLAELAKNIQYF.

The sample holds a few counts of this clone. The chain combines TRBV6-1 with TRBJ2-5; 10 nucleotides match TRBD2. The CDR3 runs to 15 residues. Trimming removed 6 bases from V and 4 bases from J; junction bases left unmatched: 8. The germline gives CDR1 MNHNS, CDR2 SASEGT. The CDR3: CASSSAGGFGETQYF. In DNA, the CDR3 is TGTGCCAGCAGCTCAGCGGGAGGGTTCGGAGAGACCCAGTACTTC.

This chain uses TRBV2 with TRBJ1-2, with D hard to call. Between the trimmed V and J ends, which lost 5 bases and 3 bases, there was a span of 7 bases. CDR3 length: 12 residues. Looked up from germline, CDR1 is SNHLY and CDR2 is FYNNEI. The CDR3 sequence: CASSSGDYGYTF. The CDR3 nucleotides are TGTGCCAGCAGTTCCGGGGACTATGGCTACACCTTC.

The chain combines TRBV7-3 with TRBJ2-1; 11 bases line up with TRBD2. The germline CDR1 and CDR2 sequences are SGHTA and FQGTGA. CDR3 length: 21 amino acids. The V gene end was trimmed by 0 bases and the J gene end by 2 bases; junction bases not matched to a gene: 15. In nucleotides, the CDR3 is TGTGCCAGCAGCTTAACGGGGTATGGTAGCGGGAGGGCCCGTGCCTACAATGAGCAGTTCTTC. This sequence encodes CASSLTGYGSGRARAYNEQFF.

This clone occurred a few times. The genes are TRBV7-2 and TRBJ2-5; the match to TRBD1 covers 10 bases. With V trimmed by 9 bases and J by 5 bases, 6 bases remained unmatched. This CDR3 contains 13 residues. Per the germline V gene, CDR1 is SGHTA and CDR2 is FQGNSA. CDR3 amino acids: CASTDRGRETQYF. The CDR3 DNA sequence: TGTGCCAGTACGGACAGGGGGAGGGAGACCCAGTACTTC.

The chain is built from TRBV18 and TRBJ2-7, with unresolved D. V dropped 0 bases and J dropped 7 bases, with 10 bases sitting between them. The CDR3 extends over 13 amino acids. The germline gives CDR1 KGHSH, CDR2 LQKENI. The CDR3 reads CASSPPSTTEQYV. The CDR3 DNA is TGTGCCAGCTCACCACCATCCACTACGGAGCAGTACGTC.

This clone was counted between two and nine times. V gene TRBV4-3 combines with J gene TRBJ2-1; no clear D gene. The germline CDR1 and CDR2 sequences are LGHNA and YSLEER. This CDR3 is built from 15 residues. V was pared by 1 base and J by 0 bases, with 7 bases between. The CDR3: CASSQVPISYNEQFF. The CDR3 DNA follows: TGCGCCAGCAGCCAAGTCCCAATCTCCTACAATGAGCAGTTCTTC.

This clone showed up just a few times. V is TRBV19 and J is TRBJ2-1; 11 nucleotides line up with TRBD2. Germline CDR1 LNHDA, CDR2 SQIVND (reference sequence). V gave up 6 bases and J gave up 1 base; unmatched junction bases: 8. The CDR3 extends over 17 amino acids. CDR3 sequence reads: CASRGLAGYESYNEQFF. CDR3 nucleotides: TGTGCCAGTAGAGGACTAGCGGGTTATGAATCCTACAATGAGCAGTTCTTC.

CDR3 DNA: TGCAGCGTTGAACTTCAAGGCTACAATGAGCAGTTCTTC. Translating gives CSVELQGYNEQFF. This rearrangement joins TRBV29-1 to TRBJ2-1; D gene ambiguous. Germline loops: CDR1 SQVTM, CDR2 ANQGSEA. Trimming stripped 2 bases from V and 3 bases from J, with 8 bases between. The CDR3 runs to 13 residues.

This clone was seen more than once but under ten times. The V call is TRBV9, the J call TRBJ2-5; 13 nucleotides agree with TRBD2. The germline V gene has CDR1 SGDLS and CDR2 YYNGEE. V shed 3 bases and J 5 bases; nucleotides not matched to a gene: 7. The CDR3 totals 16 residues. DNA for the CDR3: TGTGCCAGCAGCGCCGGACTAGCGGGAGCGAGGGAGACCCAGTACTTC. Residues: CASSAGLAGARETQYF.

As regards this clone: Other nucleotide sequences in the sample specify the same CDR3. The chain recombines TRBV30 with TRBJ1-2, with a tentative D call TRBD1 (5 bases). From germline, CDR1 is GTSNPN and CDR2 SVGIG (reference sequence). V lost 4 bases, J lost 5 bases, and 8 bases lay in between. The CDR3 is 11 residues long. The CDR3 DNA follows: TGTGCCTGGAATGGGGGATATGGCTACACCTTC. Translating it yields CAWNGGYGYTF. Supplemented by reference TRBV30 and TRBJ1-2, the full variable domain reads SQTIHQWPATLVQPVGSPLSLECTVEGTSNPNLYWYRQAAGRGLQLLFYSVGIGQISSEVPQNLSASRPQDRQFILSSKKLLLSDSGFYLCAWNGGYGYTFGSGTRLTVV.

The rearrangement uses TRBV6-5 and TRBJ2-7, with 12 bases aligning to TRBD2. Trimming at V came to 6 bases and at J to 6 bases, leaving 9 bases not matched to a gene. Looked up from germline, CDR1 is MNHEY and CDR2 is SVGAGI. The CDR3 is 15 residues long. CDR3 region: CASRDTTSGRSEQYV. The CDR3 DNA sequence: TGTGCCAGCAGGGATACGACTAGCGGGAGATCCGAGCAGTACGTC.

This clone turned up a few times. The V call is TRBV5-1, the J call TRBJ1-5; TRBD1 might be the D (6 bases). CDR1 is SGHRS and CDR2 is YFSETQ in the germline V gene. V gave up 0 bases and J gave up 10 bases, with 14 bases separating them. This CDR3 spans 14 amino acids. CDR3 in DNA: TGCGCCAGCAGCTTGGCCCTGGGACAACCACCCCAGCATTTT. This gives the protein CASSLALGQPPQHF.

The V gene is TRBV19, the J gene TRBJ2-5; D is undetermined. Between the trimmed V and J ends, which lost 1 base and 1 base, there was a span of 7 bases. Germline CDR1 is LNHDA and CDR2 is SQIVND (reference sequence). The CDR3 is 14 residues long. CDR3 nucleotides: TGTGCCAGTAGTATAGGGCCGGCCCAAGAGACCCAGTACTTC. Translation: CASSIGPAQETQYF.

The rearrangement joins TRBV15 to TRBJ1-6; D call uncertain. This CDR3 contains 15 residues. Per the germline V gene, CDR1 is LNHNV and CDR2 is YYDKDF (reference sequence). Trimming took off 3 bases at V and 5 bases at J, with 11 bases between the two ends. The chain's CDR3 is CATSRGNLNNSPLHF. The CDR3 coding sequence is TGTGCCACCAGCAGGGGGAACCTAAATAATTCACCCCTCCACTTT.

The chain employs TRBV25-1 and TRBJ2-3, with unresolved D. Trimming removed 0 bases at V and 5 bases at J, with 3 bases between. This CDR3 is 12 amino acids long. The germline V gene has CDR1 MGHDK and CDR2 SYGVNS. CDR3 region: CASSEYIDTQYF. The CDR3, as DNA: TGTGCCAGCAGTGAATACATAGATACGCAGTATTTT.

This clone was seen only a few times. The chain uses TRBV7-2 and TRBJ2-5; TRBD2 agrees at 7 bases. This CDR3 spans 15 amino acids. The junction had 8 bases not matched to a gene; V was cut back by 6 bases and J by 1 base. Germline V gives CDR1 SGHTA, CDR2 FQGNSA. CDR3 DNA: TGTGCCAGCAGTTCCCAGCGGGGCCTCCAAGAGACCCAGTACTTC. Its protein product is CASSSQRGLQETQYF.

This chain links TRBV7-9 with TRBJ2-1; D is ambiguous. CDR1 is SEHNR and CDR2 is FQNEAQ in the germline V gene (reference sequence). Trimming removed 7 bases at V and 0 bases at J, with 10 bases between. The CDR3 has 14 residues. The CDR3 DNA reads as TGTGCCAGCACCATGACGATCTCCTACAATGAGCAGTTCTTC. Its translation is CASTMTISYNEQFF.

The chain uses TRBV19 and TRBJ2-7; TRBD2 aligns across 7 bases. Germline V gene data show CDR1 as LNHDA and CDR2 as SQIVND (reference sequence). The CDR3 contains 18 residues. V was clipped by 3 bases and J by 0 bases; unmatched bases: 14. CDR3 nucleotide sequence: TGTGCCAGTAGTATTGGATGGAGAGCGGGAATTCCCTCCTACGAGCAGTACGTC. It translates to CASSIGWRAGIPSYEQYV.

The V call is TRBV7-2, the J call TRBJ2-1, with 8 nucleotides matching TRBD2. Per the germline V gene, CDR1 is SGHTA and CDR2 is FQGNSA. The V and J ends lost 5 bases and 9 bases, in that order; junction bases with no gene match: 18. The CDR3 runs to 17 residues. The CDR3 loop reads CASSPAGVGSLAVEQFF. The DNA of the CDR3 is TGTGCCAGCAGCCCAGCGGGGGTAGGCAGCCTAGCGGTTGAGCAGTTCTTC.

The J gene is TRBJ1-1, the V gene TRBV30; D is undetermined. Deletions cut 1 base from V and 10 bases from J, with 13 bases between. CDR1 and CDR2 (germline): GTSNPN, SVGIG (reference sequence). The CDR3 sequence is 12 residues long. CDR3 sequence reads: CAWSDPPLGAFF. CDR3 nucleotides: TGTGCCTGGAGTGACCCTCCGTTGGGAGCTTTCTTT.

This clone was picked up a small number of times. The chain combines TRBV2 with TRBJ1-4, with TRBD1 matching over 7 bases. From germline, CDR1 is SNHLY and CDR2 FYNNEI. The CDR3 has 13 amino acids. Unmatched junction bases numbered 6, after V lost 6 bases and J lost 8 bases. The CDR3 region has the DNA TGTGCCAGCAGGAGGGGGCTAGGGGAAAAACTGTTTTTT. Encoded protein: CASRRGLGEKLFF.

The V and J genes are TRBV7-8 and TRBJ2-4; D gene ambiguous. Germline CDR1 reads SGHVS; CDR2 reads FQNEAQ. Trimming pared 0 bases from V and 0 bases from J, leaving 15 bases between. The CDR3 consists of 18 residues. The CDR3 DNA sequence: TGTGCCAGCAGCTTAGCGATTTGGGATCCTCTAGCCAAAAACATTCAGTACTTC. Encoded protein: CASSLAIWDPLAKNIQYF. The variable domain in full, with the rest retrieved from reference TRBV7-8 and TRBJ2-4, is GAGVSQSPRYKVAKRGQDVALRCDPISGHVSLFWYQQALGQGPEFLTYFQNEAQLDKSGLPSDRFFAERPEGSVSTLKIQRTQQEDSAVYLCASSLAIWDPLAKNIQYFGAGTRLSVL.

The chain recombines TRBV4-1 with TRBJ2-1; 10 bases are shared with TRBD2. The CDR3 contains 16 residues. Germline values: CDR1 MGHRA, CDR2 YSYEKL. V was clipped by 1 base and J by 4 bases; unmatched bases: 4. CDR3 nucleotide sequence: TGCGCCAGCAGCCAAGGGGCTAGCGGGAGTTACAATGAGCAGTTCTTC. Its protein is CASSQGASGSYNEQFF.

The rearrangement uses TRBV7-9 and TRBJ2-3; 9 bases are a match to TRBD2. V dropped 5 bases and J dropped 5; count of bases not matched to a gene: 5. This CDR3 is built from 14 residues. CDR1 and CDR2 (germline): SEHNR, FQNEAQ (reference sequence). The CDR3 sequence is CASSPTSGLDTQYF. CDR3 bases: TGTGCCAGCAGCCCAACTAGCGGGCTAGATACGCAGTATTTT.

CDR3 protein: CASSQDREYYGYTF. In DNA, the CDR3 is TGTGCCAGCAGCCAAGATCGGGAATACTATGGCTACACCTTC. V and J are TRBV4-2 and TRBJ1-2; D gene unclear. CDR3 length: 14 residues. Germline CDR1 is LGHNA and CDR2 is YNFKEQ. V lost 0 bases to trimming and J lost 3 bases, with 8 bases between them.

The rearrangement joins TRBV7-8 to TRBJ2-1; 9 nucleotides align to TRBD2. Germline CDR1 SGHVS, CDR2 FQNEAQ. The V gene end was trimmed by 5 bases and the J gene end by 10 bases; junction bases not matched to a gene: 6. The CDR3 length is 13 residues. The CDR3 spells CASSLGLAGEQFF. The CDR3 nucleotides read TGTGCCAGCAGCCTGGGACTAGCCGGGGAGCAGTTCTTC. The variable domain in full, with the rest retrieved from reference TRBV7-8 and TRBJ2-1, is GAGVSQSPRYKVAKRGQDVALRCDPISGHVSLFWYQQALGQGPEFLTYFQNEAQLDKSGLPSDRFFAERPEGSVSTLKIQRTQQEDSAVYLCASSLGLAGEQFFGPGTRLTVL.

The chain carries TRBV5-1 and TRBJ2-1; TRBD2 aligns across 11 bases. This CDR3 is 15 amino acids long. Germline CDR1 and CDR2: SGHRS and YFSETQ. Trimming cost V 3 bases and J 10 bases; bases outside gene matches: 9. The DNA for the CDR3 is TGCGCCAGCAGCTCAGACGGGACTAGCGGCATCGAGCAGTTCTTC. This gives the protein CASSSDGTSGIEQFF.

The CDR3, as DNA: TGTGCCAGTAGAAAGGGTGGACAGGGGCTCAATTCACCCCTCCACTTT. The encoded protein is CASRKGGQGLNSPLHF. This chain links TRBV19 with TRBJ1-6; 9 nucleotides align to TRBD1. Unmatched junction bases numbered 10, after V lost 6 bases and J lost 7 bases. CDR3 length: 16 residues. The germline V gene encodes CDR1 LNHDA and CDR2 SQIVND (reference sequence).

The CDR3 DNA sequence: TGTGCCAGCAGCGTTAGGCCCGGGACAGGGCTCCAAGAGACCCAGTACTTC. Protein product: CASSVRPGTGLQETQYF. The V call is TRBV2, the J call TRBJ2-5; the match to TRBD1 covers 9 bases. Trimming cost V 6 bases and J 1 base; bases outside gene matches: 12. In germline, CDR1 is SNHLY, CDR2 FYNNEI. This CDR3 spans 17 amino acids.